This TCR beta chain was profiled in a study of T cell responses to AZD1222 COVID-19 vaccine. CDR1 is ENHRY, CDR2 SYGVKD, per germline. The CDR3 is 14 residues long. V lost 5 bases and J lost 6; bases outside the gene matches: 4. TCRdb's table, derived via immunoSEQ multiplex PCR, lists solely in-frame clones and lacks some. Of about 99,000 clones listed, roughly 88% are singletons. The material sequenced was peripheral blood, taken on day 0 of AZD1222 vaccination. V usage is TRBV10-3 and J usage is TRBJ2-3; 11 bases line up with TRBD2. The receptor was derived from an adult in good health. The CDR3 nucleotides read TGTGCCATCAGTTCGGCTAGCGGGAGGGATACGCAGTATTTT. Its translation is CAISSASGRDTQYF.